These 21 T cell receptor beta chains were sequenced from one sample in a study of T cells in Graves' hyperthyroidism and ophthalmopathy. Template material for amplifying TCR beta CDR3 regions consisted of RNA transcripts. HTBI primers drove first-round RT-PCR of the TCR CDR3. TCRdb used MiXCR to reprocess the multiplex PCR reads, holding one entry per CDR3 protein. Here the sample spans nearly 750,000 distinct CDR3 sequences, around 40% being singletons. Source material: blood. The receptors here all came from a woman in her thirties or forties with Graves' hyperthyroidism.

The genes are TRBV2 and TRBJ1-5; no reliable D call. The ends were cut back, 4 bases at V and 7 bases at J, with 17 bases in the middle. Germline-derived CDR1 and CDR2 are SNHLY and FYNNEI. The CDR3 sequence is 15 residues long. The CDR3 bases are TGTGCCAGCAGTGCCCTAGCGGGGAGCGGCCAGCCCCAGCATTTT. Translated: CASSALAGSGQPQHF.

This clonotype has ten or more counts. The chain links TRBV7-2 to TRBJ2-3; no firm D call. This CDR3 is 13 amino acids long. The germline V gene encodes CDR1 SGHTA and CDR2 FQGNSA. Trimming took 5 bases from V and 7 from J, leaving 13 bases between them. CDR3 sequence (DNA): TGTGCCAGCAGCCCTCAGGAGCGCAATACGCAGTATTTT. Translating gives CASSPQERNTQYF.

On this clonotype: Germline is not matched at one junction end, which may reflect a read error. V usage is TRBV10-3 and J usage is TRBJ2-6, with TRBD2 as a possible D gene (7 bases). Germline V gene sequence: CDR1 ENHRY, CDR2 SYGVKD. There are 14 residues in the CDR3. This CDR3 is CAISESGGGEDEAF. CDR3 nucleotide sequence: TGTGCCATCAGTGAGTCGGGGGGGGGCGAGGATGAAGCTTTC.

This rearrangement joins TRBV29-1 to TRBJ2-3; D possibly corresponds to TRBD1 (6 bases). CDR3 length equals 14 residues. Germline V gives CDR1 SQVTM, CDR2 ANQGSEA. Between the trimmed V and J ends, which lost 4 bases and 9 bases, there was a span of 20 bases. CDR3 coding DNA: TGCAGCGTTGTGGGGGCCACTCGTTCCGGGACGCAGTATTTT. Translated, it gives CSVVGATRSGTQYF.

This clonotype occurred many times. V gene TRBV2 combines with J gene TRBJ1-4; D ambiguous. Trimming cost V 5 bases and J 8 bases, with 18 bases left between them. This CDR3 comprises 15 residues. Germline CDR1 and CDR2: SNHLY and FYNNEI. CDR3 coding DNA: TGTGCCAGCAGTCCGCGTATCGTGTTGGGAGAAAAACTGTTTTTT. Translating gives CASSPRIVLGEKLFF.

The chain employs TRBV25-1 and TRBJ1-1; no clear D. V lost 6 bases and J 0 bases, leaving 14 bases between the germline ends. CDR3 size: 15 residues. Germline V gene data show CDR1 as MGHDK and CDR2 as SYGVNS. CDR3 bases: TGTGCCAGCAGCTCTCAGGAGGTCATGAACACTGAAGCTTTCTTT. It specifies CASSSQEVMNTEAFF.

This chain links TRBV7-9 with TRBJ2-2; TRBD2 matches at 9 bases. CDR3 length: 17 amino acids. V dropped 4 bases and J dropped 4; count of bases not matched to a gene: 10. Germline CDR1 SEHNR, CDR2 FQNEAQ (reference sequence). CDR3 coding DNA: TGTGCCAGCAGCTCCCCGCGGGGGGGGACGGTCACCGGGGAGCTGTTTTTT. Translated: CASSSPRGGTVTGELFF.

This CDR3 is CASRSSTRGLYNQPQHF. The CDR3 DNA is TGTGCCAGTAGATCCAGTACGCGGGGGCTCTACAATCAGCCCCAGCATTTT. The rearrangement uses TRBV19 and TRBJ1-5, with D possibly TRBD1 on 6 matching bases. V was shortened by 6 bases and J by 3 bases, with 21 bases between the two germline ends. This CDR3 comprises 17 residues. Germline CDR1 is LNHDA and CDR2 is SQIVND (reference sequence).

Concerning this clonotype: A much larger clone sits a single nucleotide away, making a read error possible. The V gene is TRBV19, the J gene TRBJ1-3; D is unresolved. V was shortened by 5 bases and J by 6 bases, with 11 bases between the two germline ends. Germline V lookup: CDR1 LNHDA, CDR2 SQIVND (reference sequence). CDR3 size: 13 residues. CDR3 in amino acids: CASSATAANTIYF. In DNA form, the CDR3 reads TGTGCCAGTAGTGCTACGGCGGCAAACACCATATATTTT.

The CDR3 protein is CASSLTSGASYEQYF. The CDR3 DNA reads TGTGCCAGCAGCTTGACTAGCGGGGCCTCCTACGAGCAGTACTTC. The J gene is TRBJ2-7, the V gene TRBV5-4; TRBD2 agrees at 10 bases. The CDR3 has 15 amino acids. Germline trimming cut 1 base from V and 0 bases from J; bases unmatched to any gene: 1. In germline, CDR1 is SGHNT, CDR2 YYREEE (reference sequence).

As to this clonotype: With a much larger clone just one base away, this may be a read error. This chain connects TRBV24-1 to TRBJ1-1, with TRBD1 as a possible D gene (5 bases). The germline CDR1 and CDR2 sequences are KGHDR and SFDVKD. The CDR3 covers 14 residues. As DNA, the CDR3 is TGTGCCACCAGTGATTCGCCGACAGATAAGGGAGCTCTCTTT. It yields the protein CATSDSPTDKGALF.

This clonotype was seen a few times. The chain employs TRBV6-1 and TRBJ2-7, with D tentatively TRBD1 or TRBD2 (5 bases each). In germline, CDR1 is MNHNS, CDR2 SASEGT. This CDR3 contains 17 residues. Trimming took 5 bases from V and 2 from J, leaving 22 bases between them. DNA of the CDR3: TGTGCCAGCAGTTACCCTTCGAAGGGGAGTACAACCTACGAGCAGTACTTC. Residues: CASSYPSKGSTTYEQYF.

J is TRBJ2-7 and V is TRBV24-1, with TRBD1 matching 8 bases. This CDR3 is 14 amino acids long. V lost 4 bases and J lost 5; bases outside the gene matches: 6. Germline-derived CDR1 and CDR2 are KGHDR and SFDVKD. This CDR3 is CATSDPGGEDEQYF. CDR3 DNA: TGTGCCACCAGTGACCCAGGGGGCGAGGACGAGCAGTACTTC.

About this clonotype itself: This CDR3 is missing its conserved last phenylalanine or tryptophan, likely due to a read error. This chain links TRBV7-2 with TRBJ1-1; a possible D gene is TRBD1 (5 bases). There are 13 residues in the CDR3. Germline V gene lookup returns CDR1 SGHTA and CDR2 FQGNSA. V gave up 5 bases and J gave up 3 bases, with 10 bases separating them. For the CDR3, the DNA is TGTGCCAGCAGCCCCATGGGGGACACTGAAGCTTTCTCT. This gives the protein CASSPMGDTEAFS.

This clonotype was found many times. The chain combines TRBV7-9 with TRBJ1-2; D call uncertain. Per germline, CDR1 SEHNR and CDR2 FQNEAQ (reference sequence). V lost 3 bases, J lost 3 bases, and 11 bases lay in between. CDR3 length: 14 residues. The DNA for the CDR3 is TGTGCCAGCAGCTTCGGACGGACGTACTATGGCTACACCTTC. As protein: CASSFGRTYYGYTF.

The chain joins TRBV6-4 to TRBJ1-2; 9 nucleotides match TRBD1. The CDR3 has 16 residues. V lost 4 bases, J lost 2 bases, and 8 bases stayed unmatched. CDR1 and CDR2 (germline): MRHNA, SNTAGT. DNA for the CDR3: TGTGCCAGCAGTGCCTCGGACAGGGGAGTAAACTATGGCTACACCTTC. Its protein is CASSASDRGVNYGYTF.

This clonotype was seen more than once but under ten times. The rearrangement links TRBV19 to TRBJ1-5; TRBD1 matches at 8 bases. Germline loops: CDR1 LNHDA, CDR2 SQIVND (reference sequence). CDR3 length: 16 amino acids. Trimming cost V 6 bases and J 2 bases; bases outside gene matches: 9. As DNA, the CDR3 is TGTGCCAGTAGACCCAGAGGGGGACAGGGCAATCAGCCCCAGCATTTT. It yields the protein CASRPRGGQGNQPQHF.

This chain joins TRBV7-2 and TRBJ2-7, with D possibly being TRBD1 (7 bases). V was shortened by 1 base and J by 3 bases, with 10 bases between the two germline ends. This CDR3 spans 14 amino acids. Germline V gene lookup returns CDR1 SGHTA and CDR2 FQGNSA. Here the CDR3 DNA reads TGTGCCAGCAGCTTAGGGCGGGACAGCTACGAGCAGTACTTC. This sequence encodes CASSLGRDSYEQYF.

The chain has TRBV5-1 and TRBJ2-7; TRBD1 aligns across 8 bases. CDR1 is SGHRS and CDR2 is YFSETQ in the germline V gene. The CDR3 length is 15 residues. The V gene end was trimmed by 4 bases and the J gene end by 0 bases; junction bases not matched to a gene: 6. This CDR3 reads CASSQETGGSYEQYF. CDR3 coding DNA: TGCGCCAGCAGCCAAGAAACAGGGGGCTCCTACGAGCAGTACTTC.

This clonotype was picked up many times. The rearrangement uses TRBV7-8 and TRBJ1-1, with D possibly TRBD1 on 5 matching bases. Trimming removed 1 base from V and 10 bases from J, with 13 bases in between. The CDR3 has 13 amino acids. CDR1 is SGHVS, CDR2 FQNEAQ, per germline. CDR3 nucleotides: TGTGCCAGCAGCTTAGGGAACCTGGGGCTAGCTTTCTTT. This sequence encodes CASSLGNLGLAFF.

The chain has TRBV6-1 and TRBJ2-7; D may correspond to TRBD1 or TRBD2 (5 bases each). The J call may be incorrect, as the DNA end agrees better with TRBJ2-1. CDR1 is MNHNS and CDR2 is SASEGT in the germline V gene. The CDR3 loop spans 16 amino acids. The CDR3 sequence is CASSLGRASSYNEQFF. CDR3 DNA: TGTGCCAGCAGCTTGGGGCGGGCAAGCTCCTACAATGAGCAGTTCTTC.